This TCR beta chain came from a study of identical twins. In TCRdb, the 5' RACE reads were re-called with MiXCR into one record per CDR3 protein. The table records about 890,000 distinct CDR3 sequences, about 12% of them present only once. These records were also assigned to another study, of yellow fever vaccine responses in identical twins.

Material for sequencing was PBMCs. The receptor was derived from a woman younger than 35 in good health.

The CDR3, as DNA: TGTGCCATCACTAAGGGACTAGCGTATTACAATGAGCAGTTCTTC. This codes for CAITKGLAYYNEQFF. The chain is built from TRBV10-3 and TRBJ2-1, with TRBD2 identical over 10 bases. With V trimmed by 7 bases and J by 4 bases, 7 bases remained unmatched. Germline values: CDR1 ENHRY, CDR2 SYGVKD. CDR3 size: 15 residues.